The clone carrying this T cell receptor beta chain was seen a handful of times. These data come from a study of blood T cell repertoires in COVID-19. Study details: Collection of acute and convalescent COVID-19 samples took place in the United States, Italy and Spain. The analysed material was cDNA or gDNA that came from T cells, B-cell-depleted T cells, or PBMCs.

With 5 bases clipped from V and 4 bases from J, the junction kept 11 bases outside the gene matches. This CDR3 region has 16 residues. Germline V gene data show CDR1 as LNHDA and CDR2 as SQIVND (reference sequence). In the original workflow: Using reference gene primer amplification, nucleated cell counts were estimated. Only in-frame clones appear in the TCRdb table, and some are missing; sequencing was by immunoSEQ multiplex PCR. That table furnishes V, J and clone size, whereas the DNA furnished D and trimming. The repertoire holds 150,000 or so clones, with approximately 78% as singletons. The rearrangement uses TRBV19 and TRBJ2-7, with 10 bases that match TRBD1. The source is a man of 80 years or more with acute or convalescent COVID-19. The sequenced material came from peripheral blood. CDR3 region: CASSSVPGQGMYEQYF. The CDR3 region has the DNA TGTGCCAGTAGTTCCGTCCCGGGACAGGGGATGTACGAGCAGTACTTC.